Below, 17 T cell receptor beta chains from the same sample are listed, as sequenced in a study of breast tumors, draining lymph nodes, adjacent tissues. Using its own MiXCR run on the multiplex PCR reads, TCRdb lists one record per CDR3 protein. This sample has 20,000 to 25,000 distinct CDR3 sequences, with approximately 61% found just once. Sequenced material: tumor-adjacent breast tissue. The receptors shown here come from a female donor with breast cancer. Some clones in this sample may be carry-over from other donors' samples.

In its sample, this clonotype was seen many times. The J gene is TRBJ2-1, the V gene TRBV19; 9 bases are a match to TRBD2. This CDR3 has 18 residues. Germline lookup yields CDR1 LNHDA and CDR2 SQIVND (reference sequence). The V segment lost 5 bases and the J segment 5 bases; nucleotides outside the gene matches: 16. In DNA form, the CDR3 reads TGTGCCAGTAGTCGGCAGGGAGTCGTAGCGGGAGCCAACAATGAGCAGTTCTTC. Translated, it gives CASSRQGVVAGANNEQFF.

The table lists this clonotype with many counts. The J gene is TRBJ1-1, the V gene TRBV3-1; D is ambiguous. The V gene's germline CDR1 is LGHDT and CDR2 YNNKEL (reference sequence). The CDR3 is made up of 11 amino acids. V shed 3 bases and J shed 7 bases, with 6 bases lying between them. The CDR3 here is CASSQDGEAFF. CDR3 DNA: TGTGCCAGCAGCCAGGACGGTGAAGCTTTCTTT.

This clonotype was recorded many times. A read error may explain this, as a much larger clone is one base away. The rearrangement uses TRBV11-3 and TRBJ1-4, with TRBD1 as a possible D gene (6 bases). Germline loops: CDR1 SGHNT, CDR2 YENEEA. Trimming removed 5 bases from V and 7 bases from J, with 23 bases in between. The CDR3 length is 17 residues. The CDR3 coding sequence is TGTGCCAGCAGCCCCACGACAAGGGGGACCTTTTGTGAAAAACTGTTTTTT. It is translated as CASSPTTRGTFCEKLFF.

This clonotype is deemed medium-sized. The chain links TRBV2 to TRBJ1-6; D gene unclear. This CDR3 is 16 amino acids long. Trimming took 0 bases from V and 8 from J, leaving 14 bases between them. CDR1 and CDR2 (germline): SNHLY, FYNNEI. The DNA of the CDR3 is TGTGCCAGCAGTGAAGCGCTCCCTCACGGGGATTCACCCCTCCACTTT. It is translated as CASSEALPHGDSPLHF.

This clonotype came up many times. V and J are TRBV5-4 and TRBJ1-1; D remains unclear. The length of the CDR3 is 13 residues. V was clipped by 2 bases and J by 2 bases, with 7 bases between them. Germline V gene data show CDR1 as SGHNT and CDR2 as YYREEE (reference sequence). In DNA, the CDR3 is TGTGCCAGCAGCTTATCCACCAACACTGAAGCTTTCTTT. Translated, it gives CASSLSTNTEAFF.

The sample holds many counts of this clonotype. A much larger clone is a single base away; this may be a read error. V is TRBV11-2 and J is TRBJ2-7, with 7 bases identical to TRBD2. Germline-derived CDR1 and CDR2 are SGHAT and FQNNGV. The CDR3 covers 16 residues. V lost 5 bases to trimming and J lost 5 bases; unmatched junction nucleotides: 15. The CDR3 loop is CASSLIGSAGDDEQYF. The CDR3 DNA sequence: TGTGCCAGCAGCCTCATAGGGAGTGCGGGGGACGACGAGCAGTACTTC.

In its sample, this clonotype was seen many times. This rearrangement joins TRBV7-2 to TRBJ1-3; D call uncertain. V lost 4 bases and J lost 0, with 7 bases in between. This CDR3 is built from 14 residues. The germline CDR1 and CDR2 sequences are SGHTA and FQGNSA. In DNA form, the CDR3 reads TGTGCCAGCAGCTCCCCGGGCTCTGGAAACACCATATATTTT. Translated, it gives CASSSPGSGNTIYF.

This clonotype came up once. The V gene is TRBV7-2, the J gene TRBJ2-1; tentatively, D is TRBD2 (5 bases). Trimming stripped 5 bases from V and 9 bases from J, with 8 bases between. CDR3 size: 11 residues. Germline loops: CDR1 SGHTA, CDR2 FQGNSA. The CDR3, as DNA: TGTGCCAGCAGCCAACGGGGTGAGCAGTTCTTC. Translated, it gives CASSQRGEQFF. Looking up the rest from reference TRBV7-2 and TRBJ2-1 gives the full variable domain: GAGVSQSPSNKVTEKGKDVELRCDPISGHTALYWYRQSLGQGLEFLIYFQGNSAPDKSGLPSDRFSAERTGGSVSTLTIQRTQQEDSAVYLCASSQRGEQFFGPGTRLTVL.

This clonotype was counted ten times or more. V is TRBV27 and J is TRBJ2-3, with TRBD1 matching 7 bases. The junction had 6 bases not matched to a gene; V was cut back by 4 bases and J by 2 bases. The CDR3 has 15 amino acids. Germline-derived CDR1 and CDR2 are MNHEY and SMNVEV (reference sequence). The CDR3 DNA follows: TGTGCCAGCAGTTCCGGACAGGCCTACACAGATACGCAGTATTTT. This gives the protein CASSSGQAYTDTQYF.

This clonotype was detected many times. The V call is TRBV6-2 or TRBV6-3, the J call TRBJ2-7; 10 nucleotides agree with TRBD1. The V and J ends lost 4 bases and 2 bases, in that order; junction bases with no gene match: 5. The CDR3 is made up of 15 amino acids. Germline values: CDR1 MNHEY, CDR2 SVGEGT. Written as DNA, the CDR3 is TGTGCCAGCAGTTCCCGGGACAGGGGACCCTACGAGCAGTACTTC. Translated, it gives CASSSRDRGPYEQYF.

The CDR3 region is CSATHKGQGFFGYTF. CDR3 nucleotide sequence: TGCAGTGCTACCCACAAGGGACAGGGGTTTTTCGGCTACACCTTC. The genes are TRBV20-1 and TRBJ1-2; 10 bases fit TRBD1. Germline values: CDR1 DFQATT, CDR2 SNEGSKA (reference sequence). The CDR3 runs 15 residues. The V and J ends lost 4 bases and 8 bases, in that order; junction bases with no gene match: 13.

CDR3 protein: CASSLEGQGDRRANVLTF. The CDR3 DNA sequence: TGTGCCAGCAGCTTAGAGGGACAAGGGGATCGAAGGGCCAACGTCCTGACTTTC. The rearrangement joins TRBV7-3 to TRBJ2-6; tentative D call: TRBD1 (6 bases). Looked up from germline, CDR1 is SGHTA and CDR2 is FQGTGA. Between the trimmed V and J ends, which lost 2 bases and 5 bases, there was a span of 19 bases. There are 18 residues in the CDR3.

This chain links TRBV4-2 with TRBJ1-5; D is uncertain. CDR1 and CDR2 from the germline V gene are LGHNA and YNFKEQ. V lost 4 bases, J lost 2 bases, and 9 bases lay in between. The length of the CDR3 is 14 residues. The CDR3 nucleotides are TGTGCCAGCAGCCGCGATTCGGGCAATCAGCCCCAGCATTTT. Encoded protein: CASSRDSGNQPQHF.

J is TRBJ1-2 and V is TRBV12-3 or TRBV12-4; no reliable D call. The CDR3 covers 13 residues. Trimming shortened V by 1 base and J by 3 bases, and 6 bases separated the two germline ends. For the CDR3, the DNA is TGTGCCAGCAGTTTAGGGACCTACTATGGCTACACCTTC. The encoded protein is CASSLGTYYGYTF.

The chain uses TRBV18 and TRBJ2-7; D might be TRBD1 (5 bases). The CDR3 is 14 amino acids. From germline, CDR1 is KGHSH and CDR2 LQKENI. Between the trimmed V and J ends, which lost 1 base and 4 bases, there was a span of 11 bases. In nucleotides, the CDR3 is TGTGCCAGCTCACCACATGGGGCCAAGTACGAGCAGTACTTC. Residues: CASSPHGAKYEQYF.

J is TRBJ2-2 and V is TRBV5-6; 7 nucleotides line up with TRBD1. The germline CDR1 and CDR2 sequences are SGHDT and YYEEEE. CDR3 size: 16 residues. Losses at the gene ends were 4 bases for V and 6 bases for J; bases not matched to a gene: 12. CDR3 nucleotides: TGTGCCAGCAGCATTACAGGGGCTGGAAGGGCCGGGGAGCTGTTTTTT. Translation: CASSITGAGRAGELFF. The whole variable domain, remainder taken from reference TRBV5-6 and TRBJ2-2, is DAGVTQSPTHLIKTRGQQVTLRCSPKSGHDTVSWYQQALGQGPQFIFQYYEEEERQRGNFPDRFSGHQFPNYSSELNVNALLLGDSALYLCASSITGAGRAGELFFGEGSRLTVL.

V gene TRBV2 combines with J gene TRBJ1-6; TRBD1 matches at 8 bases. Germline CDR1 reads SNHLY; CDR2 reads FYNNEI. The V segment lost 3 bases and the J segment 7 bases; nucleotides outside the gene matches: 2. The length of the CDR3 is 14 residues. CDR3 nucleotide sequence: TGTGCCAGCAGTGACAGGGGGCGGAATTCACCCCTCCACTTT. This encodes CASSDRGRNSPLHF.